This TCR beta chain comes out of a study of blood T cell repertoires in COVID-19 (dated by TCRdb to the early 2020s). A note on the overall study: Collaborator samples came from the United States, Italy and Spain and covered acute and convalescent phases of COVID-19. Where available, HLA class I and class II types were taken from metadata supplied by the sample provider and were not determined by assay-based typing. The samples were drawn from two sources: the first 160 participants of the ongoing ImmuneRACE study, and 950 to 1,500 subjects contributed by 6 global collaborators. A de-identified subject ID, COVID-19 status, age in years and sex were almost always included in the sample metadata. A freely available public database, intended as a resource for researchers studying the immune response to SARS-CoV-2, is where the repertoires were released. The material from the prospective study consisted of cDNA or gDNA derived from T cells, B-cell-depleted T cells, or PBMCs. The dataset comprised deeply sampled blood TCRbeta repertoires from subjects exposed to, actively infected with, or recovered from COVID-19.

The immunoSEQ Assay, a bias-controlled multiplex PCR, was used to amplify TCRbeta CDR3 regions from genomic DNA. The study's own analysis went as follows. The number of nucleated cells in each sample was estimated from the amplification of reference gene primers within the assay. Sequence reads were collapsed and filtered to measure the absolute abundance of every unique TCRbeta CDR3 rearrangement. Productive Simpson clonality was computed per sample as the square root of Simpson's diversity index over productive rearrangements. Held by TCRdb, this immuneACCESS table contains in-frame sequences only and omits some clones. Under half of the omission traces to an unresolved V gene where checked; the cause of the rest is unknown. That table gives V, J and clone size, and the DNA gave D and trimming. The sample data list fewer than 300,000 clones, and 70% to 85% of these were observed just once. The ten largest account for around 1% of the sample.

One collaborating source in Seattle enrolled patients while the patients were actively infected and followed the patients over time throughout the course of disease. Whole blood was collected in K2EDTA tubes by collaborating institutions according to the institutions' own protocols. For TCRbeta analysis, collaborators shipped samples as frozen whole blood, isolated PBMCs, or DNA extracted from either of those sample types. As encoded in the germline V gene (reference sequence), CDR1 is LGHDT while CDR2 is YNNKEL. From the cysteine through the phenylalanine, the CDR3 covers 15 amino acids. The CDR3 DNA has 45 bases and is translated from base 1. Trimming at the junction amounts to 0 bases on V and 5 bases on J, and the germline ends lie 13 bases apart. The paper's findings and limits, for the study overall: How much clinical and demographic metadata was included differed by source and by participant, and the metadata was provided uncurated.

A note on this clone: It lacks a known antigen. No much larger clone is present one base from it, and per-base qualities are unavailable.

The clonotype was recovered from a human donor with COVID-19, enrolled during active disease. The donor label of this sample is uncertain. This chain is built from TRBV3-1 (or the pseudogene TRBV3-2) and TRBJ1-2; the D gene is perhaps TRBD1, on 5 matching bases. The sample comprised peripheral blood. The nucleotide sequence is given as TGTGCCAGCAGCCAAGAATCCAGGAAGGGGTATGGCTACACCTTC. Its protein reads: CASSQESRKGYGYTF.